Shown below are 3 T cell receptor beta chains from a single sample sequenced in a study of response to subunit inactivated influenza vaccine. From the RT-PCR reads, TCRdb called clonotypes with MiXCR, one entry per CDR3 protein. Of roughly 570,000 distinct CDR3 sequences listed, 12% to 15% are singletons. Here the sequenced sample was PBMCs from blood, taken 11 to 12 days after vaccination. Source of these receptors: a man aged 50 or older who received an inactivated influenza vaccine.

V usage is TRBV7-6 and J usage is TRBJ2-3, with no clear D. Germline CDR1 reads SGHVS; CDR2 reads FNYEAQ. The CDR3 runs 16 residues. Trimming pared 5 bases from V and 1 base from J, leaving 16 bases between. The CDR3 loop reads CASSPRVKAGTDTQYF. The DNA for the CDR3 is TGTGCCAGCAGCCCTAGGGTAAAGGCAGGCACAGATACGCAGTATTTT.

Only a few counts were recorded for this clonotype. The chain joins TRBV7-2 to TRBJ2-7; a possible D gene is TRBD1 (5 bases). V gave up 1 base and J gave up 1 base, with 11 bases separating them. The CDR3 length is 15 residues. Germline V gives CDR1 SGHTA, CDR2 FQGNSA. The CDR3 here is CASSLGGAGSYEQYF. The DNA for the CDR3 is TGTGCCAGCAGCTTAGGAGGTGCAGGGTCCTACGAGCAGTACTTC.

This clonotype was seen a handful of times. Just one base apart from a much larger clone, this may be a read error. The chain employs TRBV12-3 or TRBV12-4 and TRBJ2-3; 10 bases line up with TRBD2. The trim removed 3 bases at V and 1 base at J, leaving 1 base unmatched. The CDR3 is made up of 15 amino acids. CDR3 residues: CASSFGTSGTDTQYF. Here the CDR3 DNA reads TGTGCCAGCAGTTTCGGGACTAGCGGCACAGATACGCAGTATTTT.